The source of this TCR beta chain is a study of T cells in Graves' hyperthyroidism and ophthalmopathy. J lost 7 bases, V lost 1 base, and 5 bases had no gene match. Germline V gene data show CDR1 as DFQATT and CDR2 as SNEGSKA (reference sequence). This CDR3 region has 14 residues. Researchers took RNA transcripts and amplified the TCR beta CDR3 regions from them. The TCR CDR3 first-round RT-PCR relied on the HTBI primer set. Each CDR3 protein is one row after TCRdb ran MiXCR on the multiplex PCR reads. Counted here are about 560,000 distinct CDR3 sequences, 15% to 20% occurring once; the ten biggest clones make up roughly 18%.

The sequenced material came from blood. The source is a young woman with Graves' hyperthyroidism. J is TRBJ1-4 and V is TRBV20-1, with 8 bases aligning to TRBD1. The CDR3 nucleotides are TGCAGTGCTAGAGTTCAGGGGGCAAGTGAAAAACTGTTTTTT. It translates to CSARVQGASEKLFF.